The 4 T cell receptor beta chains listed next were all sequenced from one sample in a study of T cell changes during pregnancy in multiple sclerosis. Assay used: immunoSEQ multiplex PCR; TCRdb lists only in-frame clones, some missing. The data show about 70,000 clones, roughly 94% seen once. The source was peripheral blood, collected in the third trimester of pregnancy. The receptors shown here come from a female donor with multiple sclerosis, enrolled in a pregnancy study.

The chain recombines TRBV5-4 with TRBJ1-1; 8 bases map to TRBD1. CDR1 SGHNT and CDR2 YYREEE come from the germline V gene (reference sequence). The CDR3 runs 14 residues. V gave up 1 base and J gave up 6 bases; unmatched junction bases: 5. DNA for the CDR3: TGTGCCAGCAGCTTGACGGGACAGGAGTCTGAAGCTTTCTTT. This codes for CASSLTGQESEAFF.

Here the CDR3 DNA reads TGTGCCAGCAGCTTAATGGCTAGCGGGCCCTACGAGCAGTACTTC. It codes for CASSLMASGPYEQYF. The chain links TRBV7-2 to TRBJ2-7; TRBD2 matches at 8 bases. Looked up from germline, CDR1 is SGHTA and CDR2 is FQGNSA. V dropped 2 bases and J dropped 2; count of bases not matched to a gene: 5. The CDR3 contains 15 residues. Combining the CDR3 with reference TRBV7-2 and TRBJ2-7 gives the whole variable domain GAGVSQSPSNKVTEKGKDVELRCDPISGHTALYWYRQSLGQGLEFLIYFQGNSAPDKSGLPSDRFSAERTGGSVSTLTIQRTQQEDSAVYLCASSLMASGPYEQYFGPGTRLTVT.

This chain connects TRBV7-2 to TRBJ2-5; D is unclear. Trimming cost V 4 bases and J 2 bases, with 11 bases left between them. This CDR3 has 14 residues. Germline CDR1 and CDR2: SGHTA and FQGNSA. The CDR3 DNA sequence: TGTGCCAGCAGCTCCGGCGGCCCTCAAGAGACCCAGTACTTC. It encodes CASSSGGPQETQYF.

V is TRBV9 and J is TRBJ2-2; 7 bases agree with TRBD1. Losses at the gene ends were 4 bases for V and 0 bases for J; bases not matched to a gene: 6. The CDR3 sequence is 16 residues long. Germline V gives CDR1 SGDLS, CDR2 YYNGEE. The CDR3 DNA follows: TGTGCCAGCAGCCGGGGACAGACCACGAACACCGGGGAGCTGTTTTTT. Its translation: CASSRGQTTNTGELFF.